The next 10 T cell receptor beta chains were all read from a single sample in a study of glioma-infiltrating T cells (dated by TCRdb to 2016 to 2018). The sequencer was an Illumina MiSeq. The iRepertoire nested amplicon-rescue multiplex PCR (arm-PCR) platform was used to amplify TCR alpha and beta CDR3 regions from RNA. In TCRdb, the public reads were trimmed at Q25 with fastp and aligned with MiXCR, with productive beta chains retained. CDR3 protein sequences are deduplicated, and each keeps its most common genes and DNA. The sample contains about 130,000 distinct CDR3 sequences, roughly 23% of them found a single time. The top ten constitute 13% to 15% of the sample. Sequencing was done on a sample of glioma tissue, nonneoplastic brain tissue, or PBMCs (not recorded which). These receptor sequences come from a human donor with low-grade glioma or glioblastoma, undergoing nonglioma brain surgery, or in good health (not recorded which).

With regard to this clonotype: This may be a read error: a much more frequent sequence differs by one nucleotide. As the CDR3 is not closed by the conserved phenylalanine or tryptophan, this likely results from a read error. V gene TRBV7-9 combines with J gene TRBJ1-2, with 9 bases lining up with TRBD1. V dropped 8 bases and J dropped 0; count of bases not matched to a gene: 4. Per germline, CDR1 SEHNR and CDR2 FQNEAQ (reference sequence). This CDR3 region has 14 residues. The CDR3 sequence: CASRGDRANYGYTY. The CDR3 DNA is TGTGCCAGCCGAGGGGACAGGGCTAACTATGGCTACACCTAC.

With regard to this clonotype: A much larger clone differs from this one at a single base, so this may be a read error. The chain is built from TRBV10-3 and TRBJ2-3; 10 bases fit TRBD2. J was trimmed by 0 bases and V by 4 bases; bases with no gene match: 4. This CDR3 comprises 16 residues. Germline CDR1 reads ENHRY; CDR2 reads SYGVKD. CDR3 region: CAISATSGMSTDTQYF. The DNA for the CDR3 is TGTGCCATCAGTGCCACTAGCGGGATGAGCACAGATACGCAGTATTTT.

This clonotype is termed medium-sized (0.01 to 0.1%). The chain combines TRBV20-1 with TRBJ2-1; TRBD2 matches 10 bases. Germline values: CDR1 DFQATT, CDR2 SNEGSKA (reference sequence). This CDR3 has 15 amino acids. Losses at the gene ends were 2 bases for V and 7 bases for J; bases not matched to a gene: 8. The CDR3 protein is CSARPGLAGVNEQFF. The CDR3 DNA sequence: TGCAGTGCTAGACCGGGCCTAGCGGGAGTTAATGAGCAGTTCTTC.

This clonotype was observed many times. The V gene is TRBV24-1, the J gene TRBJ1-5, with D possibly TRBD1 on 5 matching bases. Trimming took off 9 bases at V and 2 bases at J, with 10 bases between the two ends. The CDR3 contains 13 residues. CDR1 is KGHDR and CDR2 is SFDVKD in the germline V gene. The CDR3 DNA reads as TGTGCCACCGGGGGGTATGGCAATCAGCCCCAGCATTTT. Amino acid sequence: CATGGYGNQPQHF.

This clonotype appeared many times. A much larger clone lies a single base off, so this may be a read error. The chain combines TRBV6-5 with TRBJ2-7, with no clear D. Germline loops: CDR1 MNHEY, CDR2 SVGAGI. This CDR3 comprises 13 residues. This chain's CDR3 is CSSSLTYSYEQYF. The CDR3 DNA is TGTTCCAGCAGTTTGACATACTCCTACGAGCAGTACTTC.

This clonotype showed up just a few times. This chain links TRBV12-3 or TRBV12-4 with TRBJ2-5; D remains ambiguous. V was trimmed by 6 bases and J by 2 bases, leaving 7 bases between them. CDR3 size: 12 residues. CDR3 sequence reads: CASRYGQETQYF. As DNA, the CDR3 is TGTGCCAGCAGGTACGGACAAGAGACCCAGTACTTC.

In its sample, this clonotype was seen many times. V usage is TRBV29-1 and J usage is TRBJ1-2; D is perhaps TRBD1 (6 bases). Germline CDR1 SQVTM, CDR2 ANQGSEA. The ends were cut back, 5 bases at V and 4 bases at J, with 8 bases in the middle. This CDR3 has 11 residues. The CDR3 protein is CSVWDTYGYTF. The CDR3 bases are TGCAGCGTTTGGGACACCTATGGCTACACCTTC.

This clonotype was seen at least ten times. The genes are TRBV7-9 and TRBJ1-1, with D unresolved. There are 15 residues in the CDR3. The ends were cut back, 5 bases at V and 6 bases at J, with 19 bases in the middle. Per the germline V gene, CDR1 is SEHNR and CDR2 is FQNEAQ (reference sequence). In DNA form, the CDR3 reads TGTGCCAGCAGCCTTCCAGATGGTGTAGATGCTGAAGCTTTCTTT. This translates into CASSLPDGVDAEAFF.

CDR3 loop: CSYLGLNYEQYF. CDR3 coding DNA: TGCAGCTACCTGGGGCTGAACTACGAGCAGTACTTC. The chain combines TRBV29-1 with TRBJ2-7; possible D gene TRBD1, 5 bases. In germline, CDR1 is SQVTM, CDR2 ANQGSEA. Deletions cut 8 bases from V and 3 bases from J, with 14 bases between. The CDR3 length is 12 residues.

The chain uses TRBV10-3 and TRBJ2-1; D is unresolved. V shed 7 bases and J shed 7 bases, with 14 bases lying between them. Germline CDR1 reads ENHRY; CDR2 reads SYGVKD. The CDR3 is 13 amino acids. The CDR3: CAITMAHENEQFF. The CDR3 region has the DNA TGTGCCATCACGATGGCCCACGAGAATGAGCAGTTCTTC.